The source of this T cell receptor (beta chain) is a study of T cells in Graves' hyperthyroidism and ophthalmopathy (dated by TCRdb to the late 2010s). In the study overall: Peripheral blood samples were taken at initial diagnosis, before any treatment was given. A discovery cohort of fewer than 110 patients, roughly 45 with Graves' ophthalmopathy and more than 55 with stable Graves' hyperthyroidism, was used to find distinguishing TCR V-J signatures. The 95 to 100 discovery patients were divided at random into training and test sets in a 7:3 ratio. Thyroid tissue and blood T-cell repertoires from about 6 Graves' hyperthyroidism patients were also compared in the study. Prospective prediction of ophthalmopathy was tested in an independent validation cohort of approximately 18 hyperthyroidism patients and some 17 patients who later progressed to ophthalmopathy. TCR Vbeta CDR3 sequencing of around 130 peripheral blood samples (43 ophthalmopathy, approximately 80 hyperthyroidism and about 17 progressor patients) is reported in the paper. After blood sampling, hyperthyroidism patients were treated with methimazole at a starting dose of 30 mg daily, and ophthalmopathy patients were treated with high-dose intravenous methylprednisolone. What the authors observed across the whole study: In cross-validation, a model built on a 13 V-J signature told ophthalmopathy apart from stable hyperthyroidism with roughly 87% sensitivity and around 81% specificity, and in testing the same model reached 80%/75%. In validation, progression to ophthalmopathy was predicted by the model with nearly 71% sensitivity and 72% to 85% specificity, a median of roughly 6.4 months before onset. Most expanded thyroid clonotypes (frequency above 0.001) were also detected in blood, a finding suggesting that blood repertoires may reflect thyroid immune responses. Sample size was not statistically predetermined, and investigators were not blinded to group allocation.

A patient counted as having stable Graves' hyperthyroidism if no progression to ophthalmopathy occurred over 18 months of follow-up. Hyperthyroidism patients were aged 18 to 65 years and newly diagnosed, with disease duration of less than 2 months. Any patient with an uncontrolled infection, another autoimmune disease, pregnancy or lactation was excluded. Diagnoses were established on the basis of clinical symptoms, serum thyroxine and TRAb, thyroid ultrasound, and orbital computed tomography. PBMCs were isolated from around 10 ml of fresh peripheral blood by Ficoll-Paque density gradient centrifugation. Total RNA was extracted with Trizol reagent, and quality was checked on an Agilent 2100 Bioanalyzer. This clonotype was recorded many times. The antigen it binds to is not known. No base quality values were provided; no much bigger clone lies one nucleotide off. The germline V gene specifies SGHAT as CDR1 and FQNNGV as CDR2. From cysteine to phenylalanine, the CDR3 is 12 amino acids long. Just the 36-base CDR3 DNA is kept, in frame starting at base 1.

TCR beta CDR3 regions were amplified from RNA transcripts. For the first round of RT-PCR on the TCR CDR3, the HTBI primer set was used together with the Qiagen OneStep RT-PCR kit. Libraries were constructed in a second round of multiplex PCR, after which size selection and purification were performed. The libraries were sequenced on an Illumina HiSeq2000 using paired-end 100 bp reads. Concerning the study's data processing: SOAPnuke was used to process the raw data, removing reads that contained adapters or uncalled bases, had a mean Phred below 15, or lacked an exact match to the constant primer or identifier. High-quality paired reads were merged with COPE v1.2.5, and unique nucleotide sequences were defined as clonotypes. Clonotypes were aligned to IMGT TRBV, TRBD and TRBJ reference segments using MiTCR v1.1. The analysis was restricted to V-J combinations with a frequency above 0.0001, which together covered about 99% of the repertoires. The TCS score was defined as the ratio of F50 (clonal expansion) to E x V (chaos), calculated using BLOSUM62-based TCRdist between CDR3 peptides within each V-J. Welch's t-statistics and random forest reduced approximately 520 V-J features to 10 to 15, which were used in a naive Bayes classifier (R e1071). TCRdb applied fastp at Q25 and MiXCR to the public reads, then kept only in-frame beta chains. One record per CDR3 amino acid sequence lists the most common genes and DNA. None of the V and J calls come from the authors' own analysis; TCRdb made them. The table for this sample lists some 460,000 distinct CDR3 sequences; approximately 14% of them were counted only once. Around 14% of the sample belongs to the ten largest clones.

The chain employs TRBV11-2 and TRBJ2-3; TRBD2 is a weak D gene call, 6 bases matching. The clonotype comes from a woman aged 18-29 years with Graves' hyperthyroidism. Specimen: blood. The nucleotide sequence reads as follows: TGTGCGGGAGGAGCCAGCACAGATACGCAGTATTTT. This codes for CAGGASTDTQYF.